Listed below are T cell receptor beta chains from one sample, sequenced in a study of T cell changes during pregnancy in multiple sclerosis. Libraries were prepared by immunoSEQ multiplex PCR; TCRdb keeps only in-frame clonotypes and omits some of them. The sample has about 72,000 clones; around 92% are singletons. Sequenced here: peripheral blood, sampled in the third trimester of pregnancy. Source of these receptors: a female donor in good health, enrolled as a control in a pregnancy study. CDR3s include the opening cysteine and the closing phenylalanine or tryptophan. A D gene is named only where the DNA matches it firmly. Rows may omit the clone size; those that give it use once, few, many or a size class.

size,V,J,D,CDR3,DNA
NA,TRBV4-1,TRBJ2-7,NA,CASRLQADDEQYF,TGCGCCAGCAGGCTACAGGCGGACGACGAGCAGTACTTC
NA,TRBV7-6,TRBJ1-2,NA,CASSLAYGDGYTF,TGTGCCAGCAGCTTAGCGTACGGGGATGGCTACACCTTC
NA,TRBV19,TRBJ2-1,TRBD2,CASSTGLGNEQFF,TGTGCCAGTAGTACCGGACTAGGCAATGAGCAGTTCTTC
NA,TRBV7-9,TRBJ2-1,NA,CASTWAAPGNEQFF,TGTGCCAGCACCTGGGCCGCTCCGGGAAATGAGCAGTTCTTC
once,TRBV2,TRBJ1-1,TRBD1,CASSPRQGSTEAFF,TGTGCCAGCAGTCCGAGACAGGGCTCCACTGAAGCTTTCTTT
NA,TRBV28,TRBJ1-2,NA,CASSFPGLDGYTF,TGTGCCAGCAGTTTCCCAGGGCTTGATGGCTACACCTTC
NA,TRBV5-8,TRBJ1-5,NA,CASSLVFGGPGNQPQHF,TGTGCCAGCAGCTTGGTGTTCGGGGGGCCTGGTAATCAGCCCCAGCATTTT
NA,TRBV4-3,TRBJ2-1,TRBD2,CASSQASGGSYNEQFF,TGCGCCAGCAGCCAAGCTAGCGGAGGCTCCTACAATGAGCAGTTCTTC
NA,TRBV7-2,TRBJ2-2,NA,CASSSRGSSTGELFF,TGTGCCAGCAGTTCTAGGGGATCTAGCACCGGGGAGCTGTTTTTT
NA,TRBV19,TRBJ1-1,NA,CASALRAGGTEAFF,TGTGCCAGTGCCCTGAGGGCAGGAGGGACTGAAGCTTTCTTT
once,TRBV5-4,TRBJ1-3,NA,CASSLRGSGNTIYF,TGTGCCAGCAGCCTGCGGGGATCTGGAAACACCATATATTTT
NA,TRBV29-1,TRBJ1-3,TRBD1,CSVRVTGGSGNTIYF,TGCAGCGTTAGGGTCACAGGGGGCTCTGGAAACACCATATATTTT
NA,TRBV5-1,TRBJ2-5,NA,CASSLQETQYF,TGCGCCAGCAGCCTCCAAGAGACCCAGTACTTC
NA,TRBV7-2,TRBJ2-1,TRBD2,CASSFNRGRSYNEQFF,TGTGCCAGCAGCTTCAACCGCGGGAGGTCCTACAATGAGCAGTTCTTC
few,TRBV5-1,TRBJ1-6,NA,CASSPDRFSSYNSPLHF,TGCGCCAGCAGCCCCGACAGGTTCAGCTCCTATAATTCACCCCTCCACTTT
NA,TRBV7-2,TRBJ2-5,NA,CASTGGRSQETQYF,TGTGCCAGCACCGGAGGGCGGAGCCAAGAGACCCAGTACTTC
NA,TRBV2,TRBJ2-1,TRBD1,CASTLTGSSYNEQFF,TGTGCCAGCACCTTGACAGGGAGCTCCTACAATGAGCAGTTCTTC
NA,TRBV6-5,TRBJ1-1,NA,CASSYVGGAEAFF,TGTGCCAGCTCATACGTGGGGGGAGCTGAAGCTTTCTTT
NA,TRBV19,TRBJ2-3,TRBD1,CASSMGLQGAPADTQYF,TGTGCCAGTAGTATGGGTCTACAGGGGGCTCCGGCAGATACGCAGTATTTT
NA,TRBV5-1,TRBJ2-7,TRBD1,CASSGGTGVYEQYF,TGCGCCAGCAGCGGAGGGACAGGGGTGTACGAGCAGTACTTC
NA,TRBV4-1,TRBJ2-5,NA,CASSPPGVTIRETQYF,TGCGCCAGCAGCCCGCCGGGGGTAACAATAAGAGAGACCCAGTACTTC